This T cell receptor beta chain was captured in a study of T-cell reconstitution after alpha-beta-depleted transplantation in children. Whole-study findings and limits: Several hundred expanded graft clones reportedly supplied alpha-beta T cells about two months after transplant. Most T-cell counts and diversity one year after the transplant came from T cells that were newly produced.

Only a few counts were recorded for this clonotype. Its antigen is not identified. The CDR3 spans 15 residues. CDR1 MDHEN and CDR2 SYDVKM come from the germline V gene. V lost 6 bases to trimming and J lost 7 bases; unmatched junction nucleotides: 11. Molecular barcoding with unique molecular identifiers was used for the TCRbeta library. Via MiXCR, TCRdb re-called the PCR reads, giving one row per CDR3 protein. The repertoire holds over 400,000 distinct CDR3 sequences, with roughly 43% as singletons. The chain recombines TRBV28 with TRBJ1-2; 10 bases align to TRBD1. The sequencing here drew on PBMCs, taken before TCRalphabeta/CD19-depleted stem cell transplant. The sequence came from a girl aged 2 to 9 with aplastic anemia, due to receive a stem cell transplant. The CDR3 spells CASRGRRGQGSGYTF. For the CDR3, the DNA is TGTGCCAGCAGGGGCCGGCGGGGACAGGGGTCTGGCTACACCTTC.